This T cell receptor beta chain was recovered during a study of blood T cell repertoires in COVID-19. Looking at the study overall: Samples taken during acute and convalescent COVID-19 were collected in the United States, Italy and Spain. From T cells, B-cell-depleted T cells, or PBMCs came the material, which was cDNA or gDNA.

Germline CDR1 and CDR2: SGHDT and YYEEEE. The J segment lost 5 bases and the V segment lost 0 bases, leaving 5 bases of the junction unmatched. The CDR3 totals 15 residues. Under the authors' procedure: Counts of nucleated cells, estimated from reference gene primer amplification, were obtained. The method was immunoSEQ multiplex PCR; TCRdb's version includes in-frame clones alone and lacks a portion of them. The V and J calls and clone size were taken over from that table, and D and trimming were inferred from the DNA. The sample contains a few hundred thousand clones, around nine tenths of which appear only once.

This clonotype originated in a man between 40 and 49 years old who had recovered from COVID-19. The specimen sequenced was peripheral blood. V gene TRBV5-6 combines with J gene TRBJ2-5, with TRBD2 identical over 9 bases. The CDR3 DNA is TGTGCCAGCAGCTTGGAGGGACTAGCTGTTGAGACCCAGTACTTC. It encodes CASSLEGLAVETQYF.